This paragraph covers one TCR beta chain sequence. Its specificity is unknown. The entry originates in a study of CD4 T cells in relation to SARS-CoV-2 and coronaviruses. Unexposed donor CD4+ T cells date from 2011-2018, before the COVID-19 pandemic. CD4+ T cells were isolated from the cells after more than 8 days of culture. Measured with immunoSEQ multiplex PCR; TCRdb has only the in-frame clones, and not every one. The sample yields 25,000 to 30,000 clones, about 75% seen once. The clonotype originates from a human donor in good health. The specimen sequenced was CD4+ T cells from PBMCs, cultured in vitro.

The CDR3 is CSARDMSEQYF. The CDR3 DNA follows: TGCAGTGCTAGAGATATGAGCGAGCAGTACTTC. The rearrangement joins TRBV20-1 to TRBJ2-7; D not certain. Germline CDR1 reads DFQATT; CDR2 reads SNEGSKA (reference sequence). The CDR3 spans 11 residues. V was trimmed by 0 bases and J by 6 bases, leaving 6 bases between them.